This T cell receptor (beta chain) was identified during a study of blood T cell repertoires in COVID-19. On the study more broadly: Collection of acute and convalescent COVID-19 samples took place in the United States, Italy and Spain.

This clone was seen just once. Germline V gene sequence: CDR1 SNHLY, CDR2 FYNNEI. Trimming took off 5 bases at V and 4 bases at J, with 9 bases between the two ends. The CDR3 length is 13 residues. The data were produced by immunoSEQ multiplex PCR, yet TCRdb's version contains in-frame clones alone and is incomplete. The sample includes about 94,000 clones, roughly 80% of them seen just once. The TCR comes from a man aged 70-80 years with COVID-19, enrolled during active disease. V gene TRBV2 combines with J gene TRBJ1-5; D is unresolved. Sequencing was carried out using peripheral blood. CDR3 coding DNA: TGTGCCAGCAGTCCCGAGGTTAATCAGCCCCAGCATTTT. It specifies CASSPEVNQPQHF.